This T cell receptor (beta chain) originates from a study of cytomegalovirus exposure and HLA in healthy donors. Points on this clone: Its antigen is not identified.

The PCR was carried out with 60 Vbeta primers and 13 Jbeta primers. This table comes from immunoSEQ multiplex PCR, and its TCRdb copy is limited to in-frame clones, with some not included. The data contain approximately 100,000 clones, around 68% of them singletons. Study observations and caveats: Cytomegalovirus status was reportedly diagnosed by the classifier with high specificity and sensitivity.

The receptor's source is a man between 50 and 59 years old in good health and CMV-seronegative. Sequenced material: PBMCs.

The CDR3 is CASSDQGNGNQPQHF. CDR3 DNA: TGTGCCAGCAGTGATCAGGGGAATGGCAATCAGCCCCAGCATTTT. The chain links TRBV6-1 to TRBJ1-5; tentatively, D is TRBD1 (6 bases). CDR1 and CDR2 (germline): MNHNS, SASEGT. The germline V and J ends were trimmed by 3 bases and 2 bases, with 11 bases remaining between them. The CDR3 consists of 15 residues.